The clone carrying this T cell receptor (beta chain) was detected only a few times. The target antigen is unknown. This specimen belongs to a study of T cells after yellow fever vaccination. Study-wide results and limits: FACS-sorted repertoires might harbor abundant contaminating clonotypes from the bulk population. Researchers noted that a small share of clonotypes showed up in both CD4 and CD8 compartments. Post-booster reappearance was seen for most primary-vaccination clones (just over 95% CD4, around 90% CD8). Secondary responses were weaker yet peaked faster, day 5 versus 15.

The CDR3 spans 12 residues. Germline V gives CDR1 MNHNY, CDR2 SVGAGI (reference sequence). Trimming shortened V by 5 bases and J by 3 bases, and 7 bases separated the two germline ends. TCRdb re-called the 5' RACE reads with MiXCR, one entry per CDR3 protein. The profile shows 280,000 or so distinct CDR3 sequences, 8.5% to 10% of them singletons. The V and J genes are TRBV6-6 and TRBJ1-2; D is unresolved. This material consisted of CD4+ T cells sorted from PBMCs, taken 5 days after the yellow fever booster vaccination. The TCR was taken from a man between 18 and 35 years old who received the YFV17D yellow fever vaccine. The CDR3 reads CASSQMDYGYTF. The CDR3 DNA follows: TGTGCCAGCAGTCAGATGGACTATGGCTACACCTTC.